Below are 20 T cell receptor beta chains sequenced from a single sample in a study of Tregs in tolerant kidney transplant recipients. Data came from immunoSEQ multiplex PCR; TCRdb stores just in-frame clones and leaves some out. This table holds some 15,000 clones, just under 80% found once. Sample: Tregs from blood, taken before the transplant. The receptors come from a human donor who received a combined kidney and bone marrow transplant.

The V gene is TRBV7-9, the J gene TRBJ2-1; 9 bases agree with TRBD2. CDR1 is SEHNR, CDR2 FQNEAQ, per germline (reference sequence). J lost 8 bases, V lost 3 bases, and 8 bases had no gene match. CDR3 length: 15 amino acids. CDR3 bases: TGTGCCAGCAGCTTTCGTGGTAGCGGGGGCGATGAGCAGTTCTTC. This gives the protein CASSFRGSGGDEQFF.

The rearrangement joins TRBV5-1 to TRBJ2-7, with D tentatively TRBD1 (5 bases). The ends were cut back, 0 bases at V and 2 bases at J, with 9 bases in the middle. This CDR3 comprises 14 residues. Per germline, CDR1 SGHRS and CDR2 YFSETQ. In DNA form, the CDR3 reads TGCGCCAGCAGCTTGGCCGCAGGGCCCTACGAGCAGTACTTC. Translating gives CASSLAAGPYEQYF.

V and J are TRBV5-1 and TRBJ2-2, with D possibly matching TRBD1 (7 bases). This CDR3 comprises 15 residues. In germline, CDR1 is SGHRS, CDR2 YFSETQ. V was shortened by 6 bases and J by 7 bases, with 19 bases between the two germline ends. CDR3 region: CASMSTGTAGGELFF. The CDR3 DNA reads as TGCGCCAGCATGTCGACAGGGACTGCAGGCGGGGAGCTGTTTTTT.

This chain uses TRBV28 with TRBJ1-2, with D possibly TRBD1 on 6 matching bases. The CDR3 is 14 residues long. V was pared by 4 bases and J by 4 bases, with 13 bases between. Germline V gives CDR1 MDHEN, CDR2 SYDVKM. CDR3 DNA sequence: TGTGCCAGCAGTTCCACAGGGTACGGCTATGGCTACACCTTC. Its translation is CASSSTGYGYGYTF.

This clone was detected once. The rearrangement uses TRBV5-1 and TRBJ1-3; D perhaps matches TRBD1 (5 bases). Germline V CDR1 and CDR2: SGHRS, YFSETQ. The CDR3 has 16 amino acids. Trimming removed 0 bases from V and 2 bases from J, with 12 bases in between. Here the CDR3 reads CASSLAPQGTGNTIYF. The CDR3 DNA follows: TGCGCCAGCAGCTTGGCTCCCCAGGGAACTGGAAACACCATATATTTT.

This rearrangement joins TRBV4-1 to TRBJ2-7; 11 nucleotides align to TRBD1. The V and J ends lost 4 bases and 3 bases, in that order; junction bases with no gene match: 5. This CDR3 spans 15 amino acids. The V gene's germline CDR1 is MGHRA and CDR2 YSYEKL. The DNA of the CDR3 is TGCGCCAGCAGCCTGGGGGACAGGGGGTTCTACGAGCAGTACTTC. Protein sequence: CASSLGDRGFYEQYF.

CDR3 sequence: CASSLTAPRNGELFF. Here the CDR3 DNA reads TGCGCCAGCAGTTTGACGGCGCCCAGGAATGGGGAGCTGTTTTTT. The chain joins TRBV5-1 to TRBJ2-2; D not resolved. Germline V CDR1 and CDR2: SGHRS, YFSETQ. The CDR3 length is 15 residues. V lost 5 bases to trimming and J lost 8 bases, with 19 bases between them.

CDR3 sequence reads: CASSRVWQETQYF. The CDR3 DNA reads TGTGCCAGCAGCCGGGTGTGGCAAGAGACCCAGTACTTC. The chain couples TRBV5-6 to TRBJ2-5; D is unresolved. Germline values: CDR1 SGHDT, CDR2 YYEEEE. Trimming took 4 bases from V and 2 from J, leaving 9 bases between them. This CDR3 is built from 13 residues.

There are a few counts of this clone. This sequence joins TRBV5-1 and TRBJ1-1; no clear D gene. The V end was cut by 1 base, the J end by 3 bases, with 10 bases between. Germline CDR1 SGHRS, CDR2 YFSETQ. The CDR3 totals 14 residues. DNA of the CDR3: TGCGCCAGCAGCTTGTCTCTTATCTACACTGAAGCTTTCTTT. As protein: CASSLSLIYTEAFF.

The table lists this clone with a count of one. V usage is TRBV6-5 and J usage is TRBJ2-7; TRBD2 agrees at 13 bases. Germline V gene data show CDR1 as MNHEY and CDR2 as SVGAGI. The CDR3 extends over 16 amino acids. V lost 0 bases to trimming and J lost 7 bases; unmatched junction nucleotides: 6. CDR3 in amino acids: CASSYSIQGLAGEQYF. Here the CDR3 DNA reads TGTGCCAGCAGTTACTCCATTCAGGGACTAGCGGGGGAGCAGTACTTC.

The rearrangement uses TRBV10-3 and TRBJ1-1; TRBD1 might be the D (5 bases). The V and J ends lost 8 bases and 4 bases respectively, with 11 bases between them. Germline assignment: CDR1 ENHRY and CDR2 SYGVKD. CDR3 length: 12 amino acids. CDR3 sequence (DNA): TGTGCCATCGGGGGAGGAACCACTGAAGCTTTCTTT. This sequence encodes CAIGGGTTEAFF.

V and J are TRBV5-5 and TRBJ2-7, with 7 bases aligning to TRBD1. J lost 1 base, V lost 4 bases, and 5 bases had no gene match. Per the germline V gene, CDR1 is SGHKS and CDR2 is YYEKEE (reference sequence). The CDR3 runs 14 residues. CDR3 region: CASSLRGQSYEQYF. The CDR3 nucleotides are TGTGCCAGCAGCCTTAGGGGACAGTCCTACGAGCAGTACTTC.

V gene TRBV28 combines with J gene TRBJ1-2; D unclear. The CDR3 spans 13 residues. Trimming took 6 bases from V and 8 from J, leaving 16 bases between them. From germline, CDR1 is MDHEN and CDR2 SYDVKM. The CDR3 region has the DNA TGTGCCAGCAGACTTACCTCCCTGAGGGGCTACACCTTC. Its translation is CASRLTSLRGYTF.

The chain has TRBV7-2 and TRBJ1-2; D is undetermined. This CDR3 is built from 15 residues. Germline CDR1 and CDR2: SGHTA and FQGNSA. V dropped 5 bases and J dropped 4 bases, with 17 bases sitting between them. CDR3 nucleotide sequence: TGTGCCAGCAGCCCGAAGCGTGGTGGTGTCTATGGCTACACCTTC. Translating gives CASSPKRGGVYGYTF. The variable domain in full, completed from reference TRBV7-2 and TRBJ1-2, reads GAGVSQSPSNKVTEKGKDVELRCDPISGHTALYWYRQSLGQGLEFLIYFQGNSAPDKSGLPSDRFSAERTGGSVSTLTIQRTQQEDSAVYLCASSPKRGGVYGYTFGSGTRLTVV.

The chain employs TRBV9 and TRBJ2-1, with 7 bases identical to TRBD2. V shed 0 bases, J shed 2 bases, and the junction held 5 bases outside the gene matches. Germline V CDR1 and CDR2: SGDLS, YYNGEE. The CDR3 totals 16 residues. The CDR3 region has the DNA TGTGCCAGCAGCGTAGTTGGGGGAGGGCCCTACAATGAGCAGTTCTTC. Its translation: CASSVVGGGPYNEQFF.

This clone appeared a few times. The chain recombines TRBV5-1 with TRBJ2-1, with 9 bases aligning to TRBD2. V gave up 1 base and J gave up 5 bases; unmatched junction bases: 4. Per the germline V gene, CDR1 is SGHRS and CDR2 is YFSETQ. CDR3 length: 15 residues. The DNA of the CDR3 is TGCGCCAGCAGCTTGAGGGCTAGCGGGGACAATGAGCAGTTCTTC. It yields the protein CASSLRASGDNEQFF.

This chain uses TRBV6-5 with TRBJ1-2; 7 bases are a match to TRBD1. V gave up 7 bases and J gave up 5 bases; unmatched junction bases: 10. The CDR3 is 14 residues long. Germline V gene sequence: CDR1 MNHEY, CDR2 SVGAGI. The CDR3 region is CASTSAGGAYGYTF. CDR3 in DNA: TGTGCCAGCACTTCGGCAGGGGGAGCATATGGCTACACCTTC.

The CDR3 region is CASSLVQRGGRETQYF. The CDR3 nucleotides read TGCGCCAGCAGCTTGGTACAGCGGGGGGGAAGGGAGACCCAGTACTTC. This sequence joins TRBV5-1 and TRBJ2-5; TRBD2 agrees at 10 bases. Losses at the gene ends were 0 bases for V and 5 bases for J; bases not matched to a gene: 7. CDR1 is SGHRS and CDR2 is YFSETQ in the germline V gene. The CDR3 is 16 amino acids.

The V gene is TRBV11-2, the J gene TRBJ1-4, with 12 bases aligning to TRBD1. The CDR3 covers 17 residues. The germline V gene encodes CDR1 SGHAT and CDR2 FQNNGV. Trimming at V came to 3 bases and at J to 6 bases, leaving 8 bases not matched to a gene. This CDR3 is CASSFGTGGGWDEKLFF. The CDR3 nucleotides read TGTGCCAGCAGCTTCGGGACAGGGGGCGGTTGGGATGAAAAACTGTTTTTT.

The chain links TRBV28 to TRBJ1-2, with D maybe TRBD1 (5 bases). The CDR3 sequence is 15 residues long. Germline CDR1 is MDHEN and CDR2 is SYDVKM. Trimming took off 5 bases at V and 0 bases at J, with 13 bases between the two ends. The CDR3 spells CASSRRTNTNYGYTF. CDR3 DNA: TGTGCCAGCAGTCGCCGGACAAATACTAACTATGGCTACACCTTC.